This is a list of T cell receptor beta chains from one sample in a study of shared clonotypes between healthy human individuals. Sequencing used immunoSEQ multiplex PCR; TCRdb keeps in-frame clones, though not all of them. The table has 2 million to 2.5 million clones, 93% seen once. Sequenced: naive CD4+ T cells from PBMCs. These receptors were collected from a young man in good health. Some clones in this sample may be carry-over from other donors' samples. CDR3s include the opening cysteine and the closing phenylalanine or tryptophan. A D gene is named only where the DNA matches it firmly. The size of a clone is reported for some rows only, either as once, few or many, or as a class for expanded clones.

clone_size: NA; d_call: NA; v_call: TRBV5-8; j_call: TRBJ2-7; cdr3_nt: TGTGCCAGCAGCCGGGGCAAGAACTACGAGCAGTACTTC; cdr3_aa: CASSRGKNYEQYF
clone_size: NA; d_call: NA; v_call: TRBV5-8; j_call: TRBJ1-1; cdr3_nt: TGTGCCAGCAGCTTGGTTTACAGGGTGAAAACTGAAGCTTTCTTT; cdr3_aa: CASSLVYRVKTEAFF
clone_size: NA; d_call: NA; v_call: TRBV7-2; j_call: TRBJ2-1; cdr3_nt: TGTGCCAGCAGCTTAGTGCCGGCCGGAGGCGGGAAGGTCGTGAATGAGCAGTTCTTC; cdr3_aa: CASSLVPAGGGKVVNEQFF
clone_size: NA; d_call: NA; v_call: TRBV5-1; j_call: TRBJ2-3; cdr3_nt: TGCGCCAGCACCCAGGGGGGGAGAAGAGATACGCAGTATTTT; cdr3_aa: CASTQGGRRDTQYF
clone_size: NA; d_call: NA; v_call: TRBV9; j_call: TRBJ1-5; cdr3_nt: TGTGCCAGCAGCGAAGGACCGACCCAGCCCCAGCATTTT; cdr3_aa: CASSEGPTQPQHF
clone_size: NA; d_call: NA; v_call: TRBV4-1; j_call: TRBJ2-5; cdr3_nt: TGCGCCAGCAGCCAAGATCGCTTCAGGACGGCGAAAGAGACCCAGTACTTC; cdr3_aa: CASSQDRFRTAKETQYF
clone_size: NA; d_call: NA; v_call: TRBV28; j_call: TRBJ1-4; cdr3_nt: TGTGCCAGCAGTTCCTCCGGCTCAGGGGCTAATGAAAAACTGTTTTTT; cdr3_aa: CASSSSGSGANEKLFF
clone_size: NA; d_call: TRBD2; v_call: TRBV7-9; j_call: TRBJ2-1; cdr3_nt: TGTGCCAGCAGCTTAGATGGTAGCGGGAGTAAGGATGAGCAGTTCTTC; cdr3_aa: CASSLDGSGSKDEQFF
clone_size: NA; d_call: TRBD2; v_call: TRBV5-1; j_call: TRBJ2-5; cdr3_nt: TGCGCCAGCAACTCCGGGACTAGCGGCAATTTAGAGACCCAGTACTTC; cdr3_aa: CASNSGTSGNLETQYF
clone_size: NA; d_call: NA; v_call: TRBV10-3; j_call: TRBJ2-1; cdr3_nt: TGTGCCATCAGTGAACGATGGAGGGGGAACTCCTACAATGAGCAGTTCTTC; cdr3_aa: CAISERWRGNSYNEQFF
clone_size: once; d_call: NA; v_call: TRBV20-1; j_call: TRBJ2-5; cdr3_nt: TGCAGTGCTAGTGCGCGGGAGACCCAGTACTTC; cdr3_aa: CSASARETQYF
clone_size: NA; d_call: NA; v_call: TRBV9; j_call: TRBJ1-2; cdr3_nt: TGTGCCAGCAGCGTAGGGTGGGGGAACTATGGCTACACCTTC; cdr3_aa: CASSVGWGNYGYTF
clone_size: NA; d_call: TRBD1; v_call: TRBV29-1; j_call: TRBJ1-1; cdr3_nt: TGCAGCGTTGATCCCGAAAAGGACAGGATAACTAACACTGAAGCTTTCTTT; cdr3_aa: CSVDPEKDRITNTEAFF
clone_size: NA; d_call: NA; v_call: TRBV4-3; j_call: TRBJ1-1; cdr3_nt: TGCGCCAGCAGCCAAGATCTGAGTACTGAAGCTTTCTTT; cdr3_aa: CASSQDLSTEAFF
clone_size: NA; d_call: NA; v_call: TRBV19; j_call: TRBJ2-1; cdr3_nt: TGTGCCAGTAGTATAGATCGGTGGTCCTACAATGAGCAGTTCTTC; cdr3_aa: CASSIDRWSYNEQFF
clone_size: NA; d_call: NA; v_call: TRBV18; j_call: TRBJ2-7; cdr3_nt: TGTGCCAGCTCACCAGGGTACCCATCCTACGAGCAGTACTTC; cdr3_aa: CASSPGYPSYEQYF
clone_size: NA; d_call: TRBD1; v_call: TRBV7-9; j_call: TRBJ1-4; cdr3_nt: TGTGCCAGCAGCTTAATCCTCGACAGGGCTAATGAAAAACTGTTTTTT; cdr3_aa: CASSLILDRANEKLFF
clone_size: NA; d_call: NA; v_call: TRBV10-2; j_call: TRBJ1-1; cdr3_nt: TGCGCCAGCAGTGGGACAGCTAACACTGAAGCTTTCTTT; cdr3_aa: CASSGTANTEAFF
clone_size: NA; d_call: NA; v_call: TRBV7-9; j_call: TRBJ2-3; cdr3_nt: TGTGCCAGCAGCTCCCAAGTGTGGGGGGCGAGCACAGATACGCAGTATTTT; cdr3_aa: CASSSQVWGASTDTQYF
clone_size: NA; d_call: TRBD2; v_call: TRBV27; j_call: TRBJ2-1; cdr3_nt: TGTGCCAGCAGGTGGGGGGGAGTCCCCTACAATGAGCAGTTCTTC; cdr3_aa: CASRWGGVPYNEQFF
clone_size: NA; d_call: NA; v_call: TRBV7-3; j_call: TRBJ2-1; cdr3_nt: TGTGCCAGCAGCTTATACCCCCAGCTTTACAATGAGCAGTTCTTC; cdr3_aa: CASSLYPQLYNEQFF
clone_size: NA; d_call: NA; v_call: TRBV4-3; j_call: TRBJ1-2; cdr3_nt: TGCGCCAGCAGCCAAGCGGGTAGGAACTATGGCTACACCTTC; cdr3_aa: CASSQAGRNYGYTF
clone_size: NA; d_call: NA; v_call: TRBV27; j_call: TRBJ1-4; cdr3_nt: TGTGCCAGCAGGAGAGACAGAACGATTGAAAAACTGTTTTTT; cdr3_aa: CASRRDRTIEKLFF
clone_size: NA; d_call: NA; v_call: TRBV4-1; j_call: TRBJ1-2; cdr3_nt: TGCGCCAGCAGCCAAGTCTTTCAGACCTCACAGGGCTATGGCTACACCTTC; cdr3_aa: CASSQVFQTSQGYGYTF
clone_size: NA; d_call: NA; v_call: TRBV29-1; j_call: TRBJ2-7; cdr3_nt: TGCAGCGTTGTTGGGACAAACTACGAGCAGTACTTC; cdr3_aa: CSVVGTNYEQYF
clone_size: NA; d_call: NA; v_call: TRBV7-6; j_call: TRBJ1-1; cdr3_nt: TGTGCCAGCAGCAACCGCCGAGGGGCGGAAGCTTTCTTT; cdr3_aa: CASSNRRGAEAFF
clone_size: NA; d_call: TRBD1; v_call: TRBV5-8; j_call: TRBJ2-7; cdr3_nt: TGTGCCAGCAGCTCCACCGGGACAGGGGACTACGAGCAGTACTTC; cdr3_aa: CASSSTGTGDYEQYF
clone_size: NA; d_call: NA; v_call: TRBV6-6; j_call: TRBJ1-5; cdr3_nt: TGTGCCAGCAGTCCCTGGGAGGGGCCCCAGCATTTT; cdr3_aa: CASSPWEGPQHF
clone_size: NA; d_call: NA; v_call: TRBV6-6; j_call: TRBJ2-5; cdr3_nt: TGTGCCAGCAGTCCAGGACGAGAGACCCAGTACTTC; cdr3_aa: CASSPGRETQYF
clone_size: NA; d_call: NA; v_call: TRBV7-2; j_call: TRBJ2-7; cdr3_nt: TGTGCCAGCAGCCGCGGCGGAGCGGAAACCTACGAGCAGTACTTC; cdr3_aa: CASSRGGAETYEQYF
clone_size: NA; d_call: NA; v_call: TRBV6-5; j_call: TRBJ1-5; cdr3_nt: TGTGCCAGCAGCTCAGGCGGCAATCAGCCCCAGCATTTT; cdr3_aa: CASSSGGNQPQHF
clone_size: NA; d_call: NA; v_call: TRBV2; j_call: TRBJ1-1; cdr3_nt: TGTGCCAGCAGGGAAAGAGGCACTGAAGCTTTCTTT; cdr3_aa: CASRERGTEAFF
clone_size: NA; d_call: NA; v_call: TRBV15; j_call: TRBJ2-1; cdr3_nt: TGTGCCACCAGCAGAGGGCTGAGGAATGAGCAGTTCTTC; cdr3_aa: CATSRGLRNEQFF
clone_size: NA; d_call: NA; v_call: TRBV7-2; j_call: TRBJ2-2; cdr3_nt: TGTGCCAGCAGCCGCGGTCGCACCGGGGAGCTGTTTTTT; cdr3_aa: CASSRGRTGELFF
clone_size: NA; d_call: TRBD2; v_call: TRBV27; j_call: TRBJ2-7; cdr3_nt: TGTACCAGCAGTTTAGGTAGCGGGGGCATCAGCGAGCAGTACTTC; cdr3_aa: CTSSLGSGGISEQYF
clone_size: NA; d_call: NA; v_call: TRBV7-9; j_call: TRBJ2-5; cdr3_nt: TGTGCCAGCAGCTTATACAGCGGAGTGGAGACCCAGTACTTC; cdr3_aa: CASSLYSGVETQYF
clone_size: NA; d_call: NA; v_call: TRBV28; j_call: TRBJ1-1; cdr3_nt: TGTGCCAGCAGTTCCCATGGAGGGGTCGGGACTGAAGCTTTCTTT; cdr3_aa: CASSSHGGVGTEAFF
clone_size: NA; d_call: NA; v_call: TRBV6-1; j_call: TRBJ1-2; cdr3_nt: TGTGCCAGCAGTGAAGTGTATGGCTACACCTTC; cdr3_aa: CASSEVYGYTF
clone_size: NA; d_call: NA; v_call: TRBV5-5; j_call: TRBJ2-1; cdr3_nt: TGTGCCAGCAGCTTCTCCCTTAACTCCTACAATGAGCAGTTCTTC; cdr3_aa: CASSFSLNSYNEQFF
clone_size: few; d_call: NA; v_call: TRBV11-3; j_call: TRBJ2-7; cdr3_nt: TGTGCCAGCAGCCCCTCCAGGGGGGACTACGAGCAGTACTTC; cdr3_aa: CASSPSRGDYEQYF
clone_size: once; d_call: NA; v_call: TRBV27; j_call: TRBJ1-2; cdr3_nt: TGTGCCAGCAGTTTATCGTCTCAGGGGCGCGTCTTTTTTGGCTACACCTTC; cdr3_aa: CASSLSSQGRVFFGYTF
clone_size: NA; d_call: NA; v_call: TRBV5-1; j_call: TRBJ1-4; cdr3_nt: TGCGCCAGCAGCGAGCCGGGTGCAACTAATGAAAAACTGTTTTTT; cdr3_aa: CASSEPGATNEKLFF
clone_size: NA; d_call: TRBD1; v_call: TRBV19; j_call: TRBJ2-1; cdr3_nt: TGTGCCAGTAGTTTCTCAGGGACAGGGTTCTACAATGAGCAGTTCTTC; cdr3_aa: CASSFSGTGFYNEQFF
clone_size: NA; d_call: NA; v_call: TRBV10-3; j_call: TRBJ2-2; cdr3_nt: TGTGCCATCCCGGGACAATCGAACACCGGGGAGCTGTTTTTT; cdr3_aa: CAIPGQSNTGELFF
clone_size: NA; d_call: TRBD2; v_call: TRBV6-6; j_call: TRBJ2-7; cdr3_nt: TGTGCCAGCAGTAGCGGGAGGTACGAGCAGTACTTC; cdr3_aa: CASSSGRYEQYF